This paragraph covers one T cell receptor beta chain sequence. The antigen it binds to is not known. Base qualities are not recorded, but no much larger clone differs from it by a single base. The CDR3 has 14 amino acids, counting the end cysteine and phenylalanine. Only the CDR3 DNA stays, 42 bases, in frame from base 1. Per the germline V gene, ENHRY is the CDR1 and SYGVKD is the CDR2. V and J are truncated by 10 bases and 3 bases respectively, leaving an intervening sequence of 19 bases. The data belong to a study of shared clonotypes between healthy human individuals (dated by TCRdb to the early 2020s). With regard to the full study: The cohort comprised a couple of women and a few men aged 18 to 49 years. For each donor, CD4 naive and CD4 memory were each run on three plates, CD8 naive on two plates, and CD8 memory on one plate. To increase sequencing depth and limit assay-specific biases, TCR repertoire library preparation and sequencing were carried out by different laboratories using diverse techniques. The study deeply sequenced blood TCR repertoires of five healthy adults to estimate repertoire size and the extent of clonotype sharing between individuals. Per donor, leukapheresis produced somewhere between about 0.8 and 9 billion PBMCs.

Donors were healthy HIV-negative adults with no recently reported acute infections or vaccinations. Every donor was a Caucasian adult living in Nashville, Tennessee, USA. CD4+ T cells were enriched through magnetic negative selection, after which naive cells were positively selected on CD45RA and the remaining negative fraction served as the memory subset. Blood was obtained by leukapheresis, after which PBMCs were separated by Ficoll-Histopaque density gradient centrifugation and cryopreserved in liquid nitrogen vapor phase. Analytical flow cytometry was used to check the purity and quantity of every magnetically sorted T cell population. Genomic DNA was isolated from every sorted fraction and measured by UV absorbance on a Nanodrop 2000c. Results and caveats for the whole study, not just this receptor: Sampling was restricted to blood, and TCR repertoires in tissues likely differ from the TCR repertoires found in blood. The small number of donors limited the genetic and exposure-history diversity represented. Pairwise subsampling led to the expectation that sequencing depth would affect the degree of clonotype sharing among donors. Rarefaction of sorted-subset datasets indicated incomplete sequencing despite the large sequencing depth. Across a handful of donors, roughly 5% of naive CD4, 3.5% of naive CD8, around 2.1% of memory CD4, and under 0.45% of memory CD8 clonotypes were shared. Larger estimated clonotype richness was generally found for naive subsets than for memory subsets. Clonotypes shared by all four sorted-subset donors showed higher generation probabilities than non-shared clonotypes.

Using the deep immunoSEQ assay, multiplex PCR amplified TCR CDR3 regions from genomic DNA. For each cell subset, the extracted genomic DNA was distributed evenly across all wells of several immunoSEQ 96-well plates, and each plate served as one replicate. For sorted subsets, 200 to 250 ng genomic DNA, equal to some 28,000 T cell genomes, was loaded into each replicate PCR. Purified libraries were quantified with a Qubit 3.0 fluorometer, sized on a Bioanalyzer 2100, and re-quantified with the KAPA Library Quantification kit. A separate single-read 150-cycle Illumina NextSeq 550 flow cell was used to sequence each immunoSEQ 96-well plate. The authors' pipeline ran thus. Because the immunoSEQ output held only junctional sequences and lacked quality scores, the filtering could not match the filtering applied to full-length reads. Sequences were annotated with PyIR, a Python wrapper for IgBLAST v1.9, and V/J genes and CDR3 were assigned using IMGT germline references. Any read was removed if the V/J assignment was weak (E-value above 1e-6), the CDR3 was missing, or the read contained stop codons, out-of-frame junctions, or ambiguous translated residues. V3J clonotypes were defined as sequences sharing the same inferred V gene, J gene, and CDR3 amino acid sequence. To compute the percentage overlap between repertoires, the number of shared unique clonotypes was divided by the size of the smaller repertoire. Richness of each repertoire was evaluated using RTK rarefaction, the Chao1 estimator, and Recon v2.1 estimates of unobserved clonotypes. OLGA was used to compute generation probabilities for all TCRbeta clonotypes that the gDNA method yielded from a few donors. Drawn from immuneACCESS, this table holds only the in-frame rearrangements with V and J called that TCRdb kept. Clones are partly lost; checked studies trace under half to an unresolved V gene and leave the rest unexplained. For V, J and clone size, that table is used; D and trimming come from the DNA. The sample contains around 1 million clones, approximately 76% of them found a single time. Nearly 1.5% of the sample is in the top ten clones.

Recombination linked TRBV10-3 to TRBJ2-7; TRBD1 is a weak D gene call, 6 bases matching. The clonotype originates from a man younger than 35 in good health. Sequenced input: memory CD4+ T cells sorted from blood. In the paper's terms, the cell subset or site label means: CD45RA-negative fraction. The CDR3 has the sequence CATAQGRTDYEQYF. The base sequence is TGTGCCACGGCCCAGGGGCGGACGGACTACGAGCAGTACTTC.